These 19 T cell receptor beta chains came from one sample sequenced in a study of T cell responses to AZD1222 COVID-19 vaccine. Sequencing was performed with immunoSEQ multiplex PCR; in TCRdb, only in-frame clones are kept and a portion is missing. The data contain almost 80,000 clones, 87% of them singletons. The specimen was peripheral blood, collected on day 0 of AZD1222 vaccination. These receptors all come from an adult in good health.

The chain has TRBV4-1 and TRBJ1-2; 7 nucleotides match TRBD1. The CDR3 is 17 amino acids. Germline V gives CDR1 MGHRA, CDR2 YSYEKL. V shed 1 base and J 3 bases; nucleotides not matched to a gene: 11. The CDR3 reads CASSQGQGLLDDYGYTF. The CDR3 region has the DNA TGCGCCAGCAGCCAAGGACAGGGATTACTCGACGACTATGGCTACACCTTC.

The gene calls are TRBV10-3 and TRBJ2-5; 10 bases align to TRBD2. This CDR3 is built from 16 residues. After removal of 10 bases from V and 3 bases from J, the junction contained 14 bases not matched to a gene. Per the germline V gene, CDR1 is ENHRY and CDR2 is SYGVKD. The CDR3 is CATQLGASGSKETQYF. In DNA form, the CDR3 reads TGTGCCACCCAGCTGGGGGCTAGCGGGAGCAAAGAGACCCAGTACTTC.

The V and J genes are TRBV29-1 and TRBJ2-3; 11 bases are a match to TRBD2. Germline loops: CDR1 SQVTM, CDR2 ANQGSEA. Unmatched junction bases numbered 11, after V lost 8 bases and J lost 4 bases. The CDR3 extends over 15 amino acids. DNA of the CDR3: TGCAGCTCCCAAACTAGCGGGAGTGGCGCAGATACGCAGTATTTT. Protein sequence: CSSQTSGSGADTQYF.

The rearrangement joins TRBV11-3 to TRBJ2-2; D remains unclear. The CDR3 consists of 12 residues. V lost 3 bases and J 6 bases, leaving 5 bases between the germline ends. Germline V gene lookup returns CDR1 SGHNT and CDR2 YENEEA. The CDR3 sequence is CASSFSAGELFF. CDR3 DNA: TGTGCCAGCAGCTTTAGTGCCGGGGAGCTGTTTTTT.

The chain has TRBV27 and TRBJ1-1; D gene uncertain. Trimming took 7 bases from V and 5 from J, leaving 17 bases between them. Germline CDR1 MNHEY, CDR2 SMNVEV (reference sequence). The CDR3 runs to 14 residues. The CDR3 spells CASIESWLGTEAFF. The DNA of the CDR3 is TGTGCCAGCATTGAGAGTTGGTTGGGGACTGAAGCTTTCTTT.

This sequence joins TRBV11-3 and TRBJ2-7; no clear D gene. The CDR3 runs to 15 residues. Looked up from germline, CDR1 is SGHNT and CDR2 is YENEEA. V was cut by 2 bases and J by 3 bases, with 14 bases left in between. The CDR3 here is CASSLYPSGGYEQYF. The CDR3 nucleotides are TGTGCCAGCAGCTTATATCCCTCAGGCGGCTACGAGCAGTACTTC.

The CDR3 DNA follows: TGTGCCAGCAGCTTAGGTTGGACCGGGGAGCTGTTTTTT. This gives the protein CASSLGWTGELFF. The chain links TRBV7-6 to TRBJ2-2, with D unresolved. CDR3 length: 13 residues. Trimming removed 1 base at V and 5 bases at J, with 5 bases between. Germline CDR1 SGHVS, CDR2 FNYEAQ.

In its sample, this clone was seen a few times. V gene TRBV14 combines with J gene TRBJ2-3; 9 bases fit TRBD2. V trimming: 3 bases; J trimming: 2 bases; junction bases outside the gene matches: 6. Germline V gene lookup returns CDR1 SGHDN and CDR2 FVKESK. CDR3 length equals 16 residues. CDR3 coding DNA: TGTGCCAGCAGCCAGGTTAGCGGGAGCCCCACAGATACGCAGTATTTT. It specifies CASSQVSGSPTDTQYF.

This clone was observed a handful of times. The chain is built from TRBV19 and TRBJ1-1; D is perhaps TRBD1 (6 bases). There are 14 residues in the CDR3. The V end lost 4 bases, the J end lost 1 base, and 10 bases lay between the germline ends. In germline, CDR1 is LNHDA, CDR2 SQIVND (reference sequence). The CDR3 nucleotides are TGTGCCAGTAGTACCCAACAGGGGAACACTGAAGCTTTCTTT. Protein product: CASSTQQGNTEAFF.

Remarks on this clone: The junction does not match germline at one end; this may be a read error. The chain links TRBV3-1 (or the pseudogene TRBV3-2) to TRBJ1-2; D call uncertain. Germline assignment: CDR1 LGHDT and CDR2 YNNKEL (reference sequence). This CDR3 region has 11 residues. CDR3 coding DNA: TGTGCCAGCAGCCAAGGACCCTCCTTCGCCTTC. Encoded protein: CASSQGPSFAF.

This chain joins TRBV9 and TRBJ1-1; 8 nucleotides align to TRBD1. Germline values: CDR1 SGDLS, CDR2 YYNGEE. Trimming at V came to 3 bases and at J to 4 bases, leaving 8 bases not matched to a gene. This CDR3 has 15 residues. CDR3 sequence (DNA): TGTGCCAGCAGCGGCAGACAGGGGCGGGCCACTGAAGCTTTCTTT. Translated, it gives CASSGRQGRATEAFF.

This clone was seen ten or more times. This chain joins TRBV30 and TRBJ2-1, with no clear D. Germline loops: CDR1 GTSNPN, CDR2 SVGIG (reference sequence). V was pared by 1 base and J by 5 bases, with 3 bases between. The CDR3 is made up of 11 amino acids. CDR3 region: CAWSGDNEQFF. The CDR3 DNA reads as TGTGCCTGGAGTGGGGACAATGAGCAGTTCTTC.

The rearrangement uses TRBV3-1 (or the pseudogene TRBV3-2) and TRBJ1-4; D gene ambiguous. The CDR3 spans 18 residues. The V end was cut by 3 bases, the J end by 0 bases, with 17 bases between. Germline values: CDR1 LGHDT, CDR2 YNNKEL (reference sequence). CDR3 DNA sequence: TGTGCCAGCAGCCACTTGACGGGTCAGTCCTCAACTAATGAAAAACTGTTTTTT. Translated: CASSHLTGQSSTNEKLFF.

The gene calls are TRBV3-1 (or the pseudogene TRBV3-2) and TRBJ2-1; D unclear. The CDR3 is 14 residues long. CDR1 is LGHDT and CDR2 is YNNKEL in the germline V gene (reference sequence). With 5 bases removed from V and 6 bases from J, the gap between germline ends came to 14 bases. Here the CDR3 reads CASSDLTQGNEQFF. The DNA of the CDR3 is TGTGCCAGCAGCGACCTCACCCAAGGCAATGAGCAGTTCTTC.

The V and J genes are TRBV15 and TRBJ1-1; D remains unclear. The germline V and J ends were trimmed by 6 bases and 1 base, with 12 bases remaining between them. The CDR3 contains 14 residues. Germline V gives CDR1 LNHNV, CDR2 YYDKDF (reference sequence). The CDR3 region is CATSRTLGNTEAFF. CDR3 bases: TGTGCCACCAGTCGAACCCTGGGGAACACTGAAGCTTTCTTT.

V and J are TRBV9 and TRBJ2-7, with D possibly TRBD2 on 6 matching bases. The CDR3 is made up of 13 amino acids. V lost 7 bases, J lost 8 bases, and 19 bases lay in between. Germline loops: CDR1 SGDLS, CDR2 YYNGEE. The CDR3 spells CASRREEWGQQYF. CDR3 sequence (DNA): TGTGCCAGCCGGCGGGAAGAGTGGGGTCAGCAGTACTTC.

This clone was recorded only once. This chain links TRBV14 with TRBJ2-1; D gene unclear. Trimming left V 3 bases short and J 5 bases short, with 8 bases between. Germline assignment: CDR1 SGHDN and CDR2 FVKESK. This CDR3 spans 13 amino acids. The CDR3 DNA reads TGTGCCAGCAGCCAGGGTCTTAACAATGAGCAGTTCTTC. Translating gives CASSQGLNNEQFF.

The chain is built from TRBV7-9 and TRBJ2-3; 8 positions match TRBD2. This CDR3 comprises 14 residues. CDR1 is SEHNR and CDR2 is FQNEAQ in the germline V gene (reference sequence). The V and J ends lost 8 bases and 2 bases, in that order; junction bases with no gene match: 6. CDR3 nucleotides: TGTGCCAGCGAAATAGCGGGGATCACAGATACGCAGTATTTT. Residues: CASEIAGITDTQYF.

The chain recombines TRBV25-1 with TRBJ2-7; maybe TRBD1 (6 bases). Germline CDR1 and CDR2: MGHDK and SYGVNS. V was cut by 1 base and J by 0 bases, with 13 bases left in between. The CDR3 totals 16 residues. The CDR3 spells CASSESKRTDSYEQYF. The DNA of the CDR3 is TGTGCCAGCAGTGAATCTAAGCGGACAGACTCCTACGAGCAGTACTTC.